Listed below are T cell receptor beta chains from one sample, sequenced in a study of cytomegalovirus exposure and HLA in healthy donors. Generated by immunoSEQ multiplex PCR, the TCRdb table keeps only in-frame clones and is missing some. Here the sample spans around 50,000 clones, roughly three fifths being singletons. The sample taken for sequencing was PBMCs. Receptor source: a human donor in good health. The CDR3 runs from the conserved cysteine through the conserved F or W. Each record gives: D gene, V gene, J gene, clone size, CDR3 DNA, CDR3 protein. D genes are given only for firm matches. Size values are once, few and many counts, or a class for expanded clones, and some rows have none.

-,TRBV19,TRBJ1-1,-,TGTGCCACTCGCAGGGGTGGGGACACTGAAGCTTTCTTT,CATRRGGDTEAFF
-,TRBV5-8,TRBJ2-5,few,TGTGCCAGCAGCTCATACAGACATGTTCAAGAGACCCAGTACTTC,CASSSYRHVQETQYF
TRBD2,TRBV7-2,TRBJ2-2,-,TGTGCCAGCAGCCCTAGCGGGGGGGCCATCGGGGAGCTGTTTTTT,CASSPSGGAIGELFF
-,TRBV5-6,TRBJ2-1,-,TGTGCCAGCAGCTTGCCACCAGCCTACAATGAGCAGTTCTTC,CASSLPPAYNEQFF
TRBD1,TRBV2,TRBJ2-7,few,TGTGCCACCGGGACAGGCCTGCAGCAGTACTTC,CATGTGLQQYF
-,TRBV2,TRBJ1-1,few,TGTGCCAGCAGTGCGGAGGGTCCCACTGAAGCTTTCTTT,CASSAEGPTEAFF
TRBD2,TRBV28,TRBJ2-1,few,TGTGCCAGCAGTTTGACTAGCGCAAGTGAGCAGTTCTTC,CASSLTSASEQFF
-,TRBV2,TRBJ2-3,few,TGTGCCAGCAGACCCTGGGCCTTGGCAGATACGCAGTATTTT,CASRPWALADTQYF
TRBD2,TRBV7-9,TRBJ2-2,-,TGTGCCAGCAGCTTCGGACTAGCGGGAGTTTACACCGGGGAGCTGTTTTTT,CASSFGLAGVYTGELFF
-,TRBV18,TRBJ2-3,few,TGTGCCAGCTCACCCCGGCGGGACGGTAACACAGATACGCAGTATTTT,CASSPRRDGNTDTQYF
-,TRBV9,TRBJ1-1,-,TGTGCCAGCAGCCTAACCGGGATTCAGAACACTGAAGCTTTCTTT,CASSLTGIQNTEAFF
-,TRBV5-1,TRBJ2-7,-,TGCGCCAGCAGCTTGAGCAGGGACTACGAGCAGTACTTC,CASSLSRDYEQYF
-,TRBV2,TRBJ2-7,few,TGTGCCAGCAGTAAACAGGGGACTTCCTACGAGCAGTACTTC,CASSKQGTSYEQYF
TRBD2,TRBV6-1,TRBJ2-7,-,TGTGCCGCAAACCCCCACGGGGGGGCTGAGTACGAGCAGTACTTC,CAANPHGGAEYEQYF
TRBD1,TRBV5-1,TRBJ1-1,-,TGCGCCAGCAGGTCAAGGGACAGCATGAACACTGAAGCTTTCTTT,CASRSRDSMNTEAFF
TRBD1,TRBV19,TRBJ1-5,-,TGTGCCAGTAGTTCCGGGACAGGGGTCGGTCAGCCCCAGCATTTT,CASSSGTGVGQPQHF
-,TRBV12-5,TRBJ2-3,-,TGTGCTAGTGGTGGGGGACAAATTGTCTCGACTAGCACAGATACGCAGTATTTT,CASGGGQIVSTSTDTQYF
TRBD1,TRBV7-2,TRBJ2-1,-,TGTGCCAGCAGCCTCGGACAGGGGGCGCGATACAATGAGCAGTTCTTC,CASSLGQGARYNEQFF
-,TRBV15,TRBJ2-3,-,TGTGCCACCAGCAGAGGGGGGTGGGACATTTCCGGGGGCACAGATACGCAGTATTTT,CATSRGGWDISGGTDTQYF
TRBD2,TRBV27,TRBJ2-7,-,TGTGCCAGCAGTTCCCCCCGGGGAGGGGACTCCTACGAGCAGTACTTC,CASSSPRGGDSYEQYF
TRBD1,TRBV2,TRBJ1-5,-,TGTGCCAGCAACCGACAGGGCGGCAATCAGCCCCAGCATTTT,CASNRQGGNQPQHF
-,TRBV6-5,TRBJ1-3,-,TGTGCCAGCAGTTACGGATGGCAGGGCGCAAACACCATATATTTT,CASSYGWQGANTIYF
TRBD2,TRBV5-1,TRBJ2-5,-,TGCGCCAGCAGCTTGGCCGGGGCTAGCGGGGGCCAAGAGACCCAGTACTTC,CASSLAGASGGQETQYF
TRBD1,TRBV7-9,TRBJ1-4,-,TGTGCCAGCAGAAGCTCAGGGGGCTCGGGTCCTCCTAATGAAAAACTGTTTTTT,CASRSSGGSGPPNEKLFF
-,TRBV6-1,TRBJ1-4,-,TGTGCCAGCAATCCTGGAGGCGGCGGCGAAAAACTGTTTTTT,CASNPGGGGEKLFF
-,TRBV5-4,TRBJ2-7,-,TGTGCCAGCAGCCCGGGACAAGGCTTCTCCTACGAGCAGTACTTC,CASSPGQGFSYEQYF
TRBD1,TRBV6-5,TRBJ2-7,-,TGTGCCAGCAGCTCCGGGACAGGGACCTACGAGCAGTACTTC,CASSSGTGTYEQYF
-,TRBV9,TRBJ1-2,few,TGTGCCAGCAGCTCAATTGGGGGGGGCTACACCTTC,CASSSIGGGYTF
-,TRBV7-8,TRBJ2-5,-,TGTGCCAGCAGCTTAGCGAGAGGGGAGACCCAGTACTTC,CASSLARGETQYF
TRBD1,TRBV6-5,TRBJ1-5,-,TGTGCCAGCAGTTACTCCCACCGACAGGGAAACCAGCCCCAGCATTTT,CASSYSHRQGNQPQHF
TRBD1,TRBV18,TRBJ1-3,-,TGTGCCAGCTCGGGACAGAAAACTTCTGGAAACACCATATATTTT,CASSGQKTSGNTIYF
TRBD1,TRBV30,TRBJ1-2,-,TGTGCCTGGAGTGTTGTGGCGACAGGGCTAGGCTATGGCTACACCTTC,CAWSVVATGLGYGYTF
TRBD2,TRBV9,TRBJ2-1,-,TGTGCCAGCAGCGAGATCACTAGCGGGGGGCACAATGAGCAGTTCTTC,CASSEITSGGHNEQFF
-,TRBV7-3,TRBJ2-2,-,TGTGCCAGCAGCCCAGGGGATGCAAACGGGGAGCTGTTTTTT,CASSPGDANGELFF
-,TRBV13,TRBJ2-3,-,TGTGCCAGCAGCGATCTAACCACAGATACGCAGTATTTT,CASSDLTTDTQYF
TRBD2,TRBV11-2,TRBJ2-5,-,TGTGCCAGCAGCTACGGGACTAGCGGGGGTTCGACCCAGTACTTC,CASSYGTSGGSTQYF
-,TRBV7-3,TRBJ1-6,-,TGTGCCAGCAGCTTAAAGAGTTATAATTCACCCCTCCACTTT,CASSLKSYNSPLHF
-,TRBV9,TRBJ2-2,-,TGTGCCAGCAGCGTCGCGATCCCCGGGGAGCTGTTTTTT,CASSVAIPGELFF
-,TRBV11-3,TRBJ2-2,once,TGTGCCAGCAGCTTCCATTACACCGGGGAGCTGTTTTTT,CASSFHYTGELFF